These 7 T cell receptor beta chains originate from one sample sequenced in a study of T-cell memory formation after mild COVID-19. TCRdb used MiXCR to reprocess the 5' RACE reads, holding one entry per CDR3 protein. The sample carries about 350,000 distinct CDR3 sequences, around 13% recorded once. The material sequenced was PBMCs or a T cell subset sorted from them (not recorded which). Source of these receptors: a man younger than 30 who had mild COVID-19 (a few samples of this study predate the infection). Cell type and time point are not known.

The chain uses TRBV7-3 and TRBJ2-1; perhaps TRBD1 as D (6 bases). The CDR3 is 12 residues long. The V gene lost 6 bases and the J gene lost 8 bases, with 11 bases spanning the gap. Germline CDR1 and CDR2: SGHTA and FQGTGA. The CDR3 bases are TGTGCCAGCAGTATAGGGGGAGATGAGCAGTTCTTC. Protein: CASSIGGDEQFF.

The chain recombines TRBV12-3 or TRBV12-4 with TRBJ1-1, with TRBD1 as a possible D gene (6 bases). Trimming shortened V by 0 bases and J by 7 bases, and 27 bases separated the two germline ends. This CDR3 has 19 residues. CDR3 sequence reads: CASSLALVRGAQGVDEAFF. CDR3 nucleotide sequence: TGTGCCAGCAGTTTAGCTCTAGTTCGGGGGGCCCAGGGCGTGGATGAAGCTTTCTTT.

This clonotype came up a few times. This sequence joins TRBV6-6 and TRBJ1-6; TRBD1 is a possible D gene (6 bases). The CDR3 loop spans 14 amino acids. V gave up 7 bases and J gave up 7 bases, with 14 bases separating them. The germline CDR1 and CDR2 sequences are MNHNY and SVGAGI (reference sequence). Here the CDR3 reads CASIGTTGNSPLHF. CDR3 DNA: TGTGCCAGCATAGGAACTACAGGGAATTCACCCCTCCACTTT.

The sample holds a few counts of this clonotype. The chain uses TRBV6-2 or TRBV6-3 and TRBJ1-5; D call uncertain. V gave up 7 bases and J gave up 9 bases, with 19 bases separating them. The CDR3 totals 14 residues. Germline CDR1 and CDR2: MNHEY and SVGEGT. The CDR3 region has the DNA TGTGCCAGCATCGAACGGAGGGTTTCGGGGCCCCAGCATTTT. Translated, it gives CASIERRVSGPQHF.

In this sample, this clonotype turned up a few times. V usage is TRBV11-2 and J usage is TRBJ2-1, with TRBD2 as a possible D gene (6 bases). The ends were cut back, 1 base at V and 7 bases at J, with 11 bases in the middle. Germline CDR1 reads SGHAT; CDR2 reads FQNNGV. There are 14 residues in the CDR3. CDR3 nucleotide sequence: TGTGCCAGCAGCTTAGTACGGGGGAGGAATGAGCAGTTCTTC. This translates into CASSLVRGRNEQFF.

The chain employs TRBV29-1 and TRBJ2-5; TRBD2 is a possible D gene (6 bases). The germline V gene has CDR1 SQVTM and CDR2 ANQGSEA. Trimming cost V 8 bases and J 5 bases, with 15 bases left between them. The CDR3 consists of 12 residues. CDR3 nucleotides: TGCAGCTCTCGACTAGGGCAGGAGACCCAGTACTTC. This translates into CSSRLGQETQYF.

The V gene is TRBV28, the J gene TRBJ2-1, with TRBD1 matching 10 bases. The length of the CDR3 is 13 residues. V dropped 2 bases and J dropped 14; count of bases not matched to a gene: 6. Germline CDR1 is MDHEN and CDR2 is SYDVKM. The CDR3 nucleotides read TGTGCCAGCAGTTTAGAGCCGGGACAGGGGAAGTTCTTC. This translates into CASSLEPGQGKFF.